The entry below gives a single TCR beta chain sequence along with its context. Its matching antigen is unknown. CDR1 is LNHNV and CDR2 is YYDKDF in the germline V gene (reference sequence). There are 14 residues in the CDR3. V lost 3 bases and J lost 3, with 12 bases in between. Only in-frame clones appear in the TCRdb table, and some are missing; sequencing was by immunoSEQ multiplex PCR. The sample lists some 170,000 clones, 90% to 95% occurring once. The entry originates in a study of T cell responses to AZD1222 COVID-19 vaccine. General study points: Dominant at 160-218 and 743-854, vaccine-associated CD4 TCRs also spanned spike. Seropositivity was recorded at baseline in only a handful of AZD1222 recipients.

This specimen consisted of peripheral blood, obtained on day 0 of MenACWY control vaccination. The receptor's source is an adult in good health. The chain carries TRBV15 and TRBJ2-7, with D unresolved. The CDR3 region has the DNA TGTGCCACCAGCAGGGAGCTGGGCCGCTACGAGCAGTACTTC. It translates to CATSRELGRYEQYF. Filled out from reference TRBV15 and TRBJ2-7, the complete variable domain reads DAMVIQNPRYQVTQFGKPVTLSCSQTLNHNVMYWYQQKSSQAPKLLFHYYDKDFNNEADTPDNFQSRRPNTSFCFLDIRSPGLGDTAMYLCATSRELGRYEQYFGPGTRLTVT.